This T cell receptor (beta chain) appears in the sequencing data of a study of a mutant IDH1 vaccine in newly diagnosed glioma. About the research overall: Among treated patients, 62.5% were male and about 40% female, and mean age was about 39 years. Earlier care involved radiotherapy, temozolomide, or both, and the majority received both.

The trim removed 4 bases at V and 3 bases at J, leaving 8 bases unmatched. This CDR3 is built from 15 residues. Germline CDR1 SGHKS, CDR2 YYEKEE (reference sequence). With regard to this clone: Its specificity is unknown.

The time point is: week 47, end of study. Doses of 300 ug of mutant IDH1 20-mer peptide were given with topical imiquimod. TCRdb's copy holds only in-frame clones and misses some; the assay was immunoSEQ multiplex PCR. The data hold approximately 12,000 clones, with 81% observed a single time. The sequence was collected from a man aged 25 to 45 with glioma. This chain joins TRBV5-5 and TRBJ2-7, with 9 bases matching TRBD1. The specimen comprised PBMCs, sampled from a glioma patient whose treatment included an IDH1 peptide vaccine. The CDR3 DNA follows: TGTGCCAGCAGCGGGTACAGGGGGCCCCTCTACGAGCAGTACTTC. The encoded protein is CASSGYRGPLYEQYF.